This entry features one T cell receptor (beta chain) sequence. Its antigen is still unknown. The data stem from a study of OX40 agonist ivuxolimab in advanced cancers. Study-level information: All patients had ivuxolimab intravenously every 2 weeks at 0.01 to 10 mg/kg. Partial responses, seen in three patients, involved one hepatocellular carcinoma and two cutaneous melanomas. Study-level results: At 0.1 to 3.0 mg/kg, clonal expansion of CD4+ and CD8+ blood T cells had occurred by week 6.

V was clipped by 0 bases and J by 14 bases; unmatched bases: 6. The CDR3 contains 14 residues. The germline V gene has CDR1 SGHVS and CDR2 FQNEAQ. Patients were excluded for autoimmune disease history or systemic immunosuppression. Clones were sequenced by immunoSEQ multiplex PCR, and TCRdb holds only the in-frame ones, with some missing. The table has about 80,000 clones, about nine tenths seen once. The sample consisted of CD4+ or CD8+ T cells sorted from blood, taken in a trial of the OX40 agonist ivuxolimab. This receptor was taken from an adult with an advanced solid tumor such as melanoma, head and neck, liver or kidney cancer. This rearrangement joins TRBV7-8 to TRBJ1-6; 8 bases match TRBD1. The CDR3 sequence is CASSLAGTGRALHF. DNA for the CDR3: TGTGCCAGCAGCTTAGCAGGGACAGGTCGGGCCCTCCACTTT.